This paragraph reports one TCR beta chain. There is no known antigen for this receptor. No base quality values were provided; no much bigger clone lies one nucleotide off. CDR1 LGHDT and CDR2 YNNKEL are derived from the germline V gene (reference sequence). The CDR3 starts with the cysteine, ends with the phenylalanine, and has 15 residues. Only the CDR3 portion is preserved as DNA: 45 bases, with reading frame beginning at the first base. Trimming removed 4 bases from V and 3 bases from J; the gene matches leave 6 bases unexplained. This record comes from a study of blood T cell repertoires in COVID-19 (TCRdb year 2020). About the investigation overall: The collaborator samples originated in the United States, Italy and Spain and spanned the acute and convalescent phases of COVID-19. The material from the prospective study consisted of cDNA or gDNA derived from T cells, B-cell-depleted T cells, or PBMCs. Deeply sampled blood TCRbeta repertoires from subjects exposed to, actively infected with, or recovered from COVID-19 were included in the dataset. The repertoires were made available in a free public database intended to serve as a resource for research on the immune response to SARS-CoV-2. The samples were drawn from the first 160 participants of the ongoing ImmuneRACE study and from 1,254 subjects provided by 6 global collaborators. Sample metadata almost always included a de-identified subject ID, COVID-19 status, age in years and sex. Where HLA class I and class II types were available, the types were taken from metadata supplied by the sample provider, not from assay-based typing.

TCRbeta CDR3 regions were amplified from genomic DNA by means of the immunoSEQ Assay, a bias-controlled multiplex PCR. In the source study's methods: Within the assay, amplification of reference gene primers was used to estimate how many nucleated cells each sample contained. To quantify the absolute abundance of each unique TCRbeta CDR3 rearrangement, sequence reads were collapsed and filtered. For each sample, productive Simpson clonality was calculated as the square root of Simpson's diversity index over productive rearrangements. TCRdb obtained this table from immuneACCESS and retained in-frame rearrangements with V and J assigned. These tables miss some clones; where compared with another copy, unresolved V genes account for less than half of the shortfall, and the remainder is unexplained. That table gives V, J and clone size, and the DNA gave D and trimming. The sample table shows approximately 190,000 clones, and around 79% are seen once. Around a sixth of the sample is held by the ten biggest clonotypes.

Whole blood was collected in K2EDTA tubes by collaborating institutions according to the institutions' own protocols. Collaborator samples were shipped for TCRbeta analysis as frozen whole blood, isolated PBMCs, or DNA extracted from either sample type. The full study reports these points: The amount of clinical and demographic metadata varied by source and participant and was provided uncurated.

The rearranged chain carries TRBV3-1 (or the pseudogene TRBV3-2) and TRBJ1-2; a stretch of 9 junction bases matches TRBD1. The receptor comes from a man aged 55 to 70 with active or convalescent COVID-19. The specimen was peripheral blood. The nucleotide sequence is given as TGTGCCAGCAGCCCACAACAGGGGGCGGACTATGGCTACACCTTC. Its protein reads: CASSPQQGADYGYTF.